A single sample gave rise to the 23 T cell receptor beta chains below, sequenced in a study of blood T cells in healthy people across ages. Using a J-beta primer mix together with a sample-barcoded 5' primer, a second PCR was run for about 6 to 11 cycles. TCRdb processed the 5' RACE reads anew with MiXCR; each CDR3 protein has one entry. The repertoire holds hundreds of thousands of distinct CDR3 sequences, with approximately 43% as singletons. Sequenced sample: blood. The receptors originated from a woman in her fifties or sixties in good health.

V usage is TRBV5-6 and J usage is TRBJ2-4; TRBD1 aligns across 7 bases. The closer fit of TRBJ2-7 to the DNA end suggests the J call may be wrong. CDR3 length equals 17 residues. Looked up from germline, CDR1 is SGHDT and CDR2 is YYEEEE. The CDR3 DNA follows: TGTGCCAGCAGCTTGAATAGGATGGGACAGCTATTCTACGAGCAGTACTTC. Its translation is CASSLNRMGQLFYEQYF.

This clonotype was seen only a few times. This rearrangement joins TRBV5-1 to TRBJ2-5; possibly TRBD1 for D (8 bases). The CDR3 runs 15 residues. The ends were cut back, 3 bases at V and 2 bases at J, with 14 bases in the middle. Germline V lookup: CDR1 SGHRS, CDR2 YFSETQ. CDR3 DNA: TGCGCCAGCAGCTCGGAACAGGGGGGGCAAGAGACCCAGTACTTC. Translated, it gives CASSSEQGGQETQYF. Full variable domain (missing parts from reference TRBV5-1 and TRBJ2-5): KAGVTQTPRYLIKTRGQQVTLSCSPISGHRSVSWYQQTPGQGLQFLFEYFSETQRNKGNFPGRFSGRQFSNSRSEMNVSTLELGDSALYLCASSSEQGGQETQYFGPGTRLLVL.

The DNA of the CDR3 is TGCAGTGCTAGAGGGCTAGCGGGAGGACCGCGCACAGATACGCAGTATTTT. Protein sequence: CSARGLAGGPRTDTQYF. V and J are TRBV20-1 and TRBJ2-3, with 11 bases matching TRBD2. The CDR3 runs to 17 residues. Trimming took 1 base from V and 1 from J; bases not matched to a gene: 7. Per germline, CDR1 DFQATT and CDR2 SNEGSKA (reference sequence).

This clonotype has just a few counts. Being one base from a much bigger clone, this may be a read error. Written as DNA, the CDR3 is TGTGCCAGCAGCGCGGGACAGTATAATTCACCCCTCCACTTT. Its protein is CASSAGQYNSPLHF. The genes are TRBV7-9 and TRBJ1-6, with 7 nucleotides matching TRBD1. This CDR3 comprises 14 residues. In germline, CDR1 is SEHNR, CDR2 FQNEAQ (reference sequence). Trimming removed 5 bases from V and 4 bases from J; junction bases left unmatched: 2.

V usage is TRBV20-1 and J usage is TRBJ2-1; D not resolved. V was cut by 2 bases and J by 1 base, with 12 bases left in between. The CDR3 is 15 residues long. The V gene's germline CDR1 is DFQATT and CDR2 SNEGSKA (reference sequence). The CDR3: CSARLLSRSYNEQFF. DNA of the CDR3: TGCAGTGCTAGACTTCTTTCGAGGTCCTACAATGAGCAGTTCTTC.

This clonotype has more than one count but fewer than ten. This rearrangement joins TRBV3-1 to TRBJ2-6; D is ambiguous. V lost 4 bases to trimming and J lost 0 bases, with 7 bases between them. The CDR3 is 15 residues long. Germline V CDR1 and CDR2: LGHDT, YNNKEL (reference sequence). As DNA, the CDR3 is TGTGCCAGCAGCCCCCCGACCTCTGGGGCCAACGTCCTGACTTTC. Its protein product is CASSPPTSGANVLTF.

This clonotype was detected only a few times. The chain links TRBV5-6 to TRBJ2-7, with TRBD1 matching 7 bases. CDR3 length: 17 amino acids. With 1 base clipped from V and 3 bases from J, the junction kept 13 bases outside the gene matches. The germline gives CDR1 SGHDT, CDR2 YYEEEE. CDR3: CASSLPGRQGFLYEQYF. In nucleotides, the CDR3 is TGTGCCAGCAGCTTGCCCGGCAGACAGGGATTTCTCTACGAGCAGTACTTC. Using reference TRBV5-6 and TRBJ2-7 for the parts outside the CDR3, the full variable domain is DAGVTQSPTHLIKTRGQQVTLRCSPKSGHDTVSWYQQALGQGPQFIFQYYEEEERQRGNFPDRFSGHQFPNYSSELNVNALLLGDSALYLCASSLPGRQGFLYEQYFGPGTRLTVT.

The rearrangement links TRBV12-3 or TRBV12-4 to TRBJ2-4; 12 nucleotides align to TRBD2. V was clipped by 2 bases and J by 0 bases; unmatched bases: 5. The CDR3 is 18 amino acids. The CDR3 DNA is TGTGCCAGCAGTTTACGAGCTAGCGGGAGGGGAGCCAAAAACATTCAGTACTTC. Encoded protein: CASSLRASGRGAKNIQYF.

This clonotype was counted only a few times. The chain uses TRBV21-1 and TRBJ2-7. TRBV21-1 is a documented pseudogene. The CDR3 is made up of 11 amino acids. CDR3 loop: CASSPPYEQYF. Written as DNA, the CDR3 is TGTGCCAGCAGCCCGCCCTACGAGCAGTACTTC.

The chain couples TRBV11-3 to TRBJ2-1; 8 bases line up with TRBD1. The V gene end was trimmed by 1 base and the J gene end by 9 bases; junction bases not matched to a gene: 8. Germline assignment: CDR1 SGHNT and CDR2 YENEEA. This CDR3 spans 15 amino acids. For the CDR3, the DNA is TGTGCCAGCAGCTTAGGGACAGGGAGGATATCTGAGCAGTTCTTC. Protein: CASSLGTGRISEQFF.

The chain carries TRBV12-3 or TRBV12-4 and TRBJ2-1, with a possible D match to TRBD1 (5 bases). The length of the CDR3 is 14 residues. The germline V and J ends were trimmed by 5 bases and 12 bases, with 20 bases remaining between them. DNA of the CDR3: TGTGCCAGCAGTCCCACATCCCCCAGGGTTCGGCAGTTCTTC. Its translation: CASSPTSPRVRQFF.

This rearrangement joins TRBV7-9 to TRBJ2-7; 11 nucleotides agree with TRBD1. V lost 10 bases and J lost 5; bases outside the gene matches: 13. Germline values: CDR1 SEHNR, CDR2 FQNEAQ (reference sequence). The CDR3 is 15 amino acids. CDR3 bases: TGTGCCACCATAGCCCGGGACAGGGGGGACCACGAGCAGTACTTC. The encoded protein is CATIARDRGDHEQYF. The full variable domain, rest sourced from reference TRBV7-9 and TRBJ2-7, is DTGVSQNPRHKITKRGQNVTFRCDPISEHNRLYWYRQTLGQGPEFLTYFQNEAQLEKSRLLSDRFSAERPKGSFSTLEIQRTEQGDSAMYLCATIARDRGDHEQYFGPGTRLTVT.

The table lists this clonotype with a few counts. The rearrangement links TRBV28 to TRBJ1-5; possible D gene TRBD1, 6 bases. The ends were cut back, 5 bases at V and 5 bases at J, with 7 bases in the middle. CDR1 and CDR2 from the germline V gene are MDHEN and SYDVKM. CDR3 length: 12 amino acids. CDR3 loop: CASSTGYQPQHF. The DNA of the CDR3 is TGTGCCAGCAGTACAGGGTATCAGCCCCAGCATTTT.

This chain links TRBV7-2 with TRBJ1-5; D remains unclear. The CDR3 is made up of 17 amino acids. CDR1 and CDR2 (germline): SGHTA, FQGNSA. V was clipped by 5 bases and J by 2 bases, with 19 bases between them. The CDR3 bases are TGTGCCAGCAGCCATCGGCCGCAGCAGTATGGCAATCAGCCCCAGCATTTT. Translation gives CASSHRPQQYGNQPQHF.

This clonotype was observed at least ten times. This chain joins TRBV7-9 and TRBJ2-3, with 8 bases that match TRBD1. The J segment lost 0 bases and the V segment lost 4 bases, leaving 3 bases of the junction unmatched. Germline CDR1 and CDR2: SEHNR and FQNEAQ (reference sequence). The CDR3 has 15 residues. CDR3 in amino acids: CASSSGQGSTDTQYF. The CDR3 bases are TGTGCCAGCAGCTCCGGACAGGGTAGCACAGATACGCAGTATTTT.

A single count supports this clonotype. This chain connects TRBV5-1 to TRBJ1-2; D is undetermined. V was trimmed by 7 bases and J by 2 bases, leaving 21 bases between them. This CDR3 contains 16 residues. Germline lookup yields CDR1 SGHRS and CDR2 YFSETQ. This chain's CDR3 is CASGLETRLKNYGYTF. In DNA, the CDR3 is TGCGCCAGCGGCCTGGAGACGCGCCTCAAAAACTATGGCTACACCTTC.

In this sample, this clonotype turned up a few times. V is TRBV7-9 and J is TRBJ2-2; TRBD2 aligns across 11 bases. In germline, CDR1 is SEHNR, CDR2 FQNEAQ (reference sequence). This CDR3 contains 15 residues. Unmatched junction bases numbered 1, after V lost 6 bases and J lost 1 base. In nucleotides, the CDR3 is TGTGCCAGCAGAACTAGCGGGGGGAACACCGGGGAGCTGTTTTTT. The encoded protein is CASRTSGGNTGELFF.

The CDR3 DNA is TGTGCCACCCAGCGGGGGGAATCCTACAATGAGCAGTTCTTC. As protein: CATQRGESYNEQFF. The V call is TRBV6-1, the J call TRBJ2-1, with TRBD2 matching over 9 bases. This CDR3 has 14 amino acids. V shed 10 bases, J shed 1 base, and the junction held 5 bases outside the gene matches. The V gene's germline CDR1 is MNHNS and CDR2 SASEGT.

V gene TRBV7-6 combines with J gene TRBJ1-1; D unclear. CDR3 length equals 14 residues. The germline CDR1 and CDR2 sequences are SGHVS and FNYEAQ. V was shortened by 5 bases and J by 0 bases, with 10 bases between the two germline ends. CDR3: CASSPHNMNTEAFF. The CDR3 coding sequence is TGTGCCAGCAGCCCACACAACATGAACACTGAAGCTTTCTTT.

The chain is built from TRBV6-1 and TRBJ2-1, with D uncertain. Trimming removed 2 bases at V and 10 bases at J, with 21 bases between. The CDR3 totals 16 residues. The germline V gene has CDR1 MNHNS and CDR2 SASEGT. CDR3 DNA sequence: TGTGCCAGCAGTGAACGGGCGCTGCAGGTTCCCTACGAGCAGTTCTTC. Protein sequence: CASSERALQVPYEQFF.

The chain joins TRBV27 to TRBJ2-7; 11 nucleotides match TRBD2. V trimming: 5 bases; J trimming: 4 bases; junction bases outside the gene matches: 19. This CDR3 comprises 19 residues. CDR1 is MNHEY and CDR2 is SMNVEV in the germline V gene (reference sequence). CDR3 protein: CASSTLLAGDFVGGYEQYF. The CDR3 DNA sequence: TGTGCCAGCAGTACCCTACTAGCGGGAGATTTCGTTGGTGGATACGAGCAGTACTTC.

This clonotype was observed a few times. The chain combines TRBV5-1 with TRBJ2-1, with D possibly being TRBD1 (6 bases). This CDR3 spans 15 amino acids. CDR1 and CDR2 from the germline V gene are SGHRS and YFSETQ. V was pared by 3 bases and J by 5 bases, with 15 bases between. CDR3 amino acids: CASSSIGQGNNEQFF. The CDR3, as DNA: TGCGCCAGCAGCTCCATCGGGCAGGGGAACAATGAGCAGTTCTTC.

The chain has TRBV20-1 and TRBJ1-1, with TRBD1 identical over 8 bases. The V and J ends lost 4 bases and 4 bases, in that order; junction bases with no gene match: 5. Germline-derived CDR1 and CDR2 are DFQATT and SNEGSKA (reference sequence). The CDR3 sequence is 13 residues long. The CDR3 DNA reads as TGCAGTGCTAACAGGGGGGCGAGCACTGAAGCTTTCTTT. This codes for CSANRGASTEAFF.